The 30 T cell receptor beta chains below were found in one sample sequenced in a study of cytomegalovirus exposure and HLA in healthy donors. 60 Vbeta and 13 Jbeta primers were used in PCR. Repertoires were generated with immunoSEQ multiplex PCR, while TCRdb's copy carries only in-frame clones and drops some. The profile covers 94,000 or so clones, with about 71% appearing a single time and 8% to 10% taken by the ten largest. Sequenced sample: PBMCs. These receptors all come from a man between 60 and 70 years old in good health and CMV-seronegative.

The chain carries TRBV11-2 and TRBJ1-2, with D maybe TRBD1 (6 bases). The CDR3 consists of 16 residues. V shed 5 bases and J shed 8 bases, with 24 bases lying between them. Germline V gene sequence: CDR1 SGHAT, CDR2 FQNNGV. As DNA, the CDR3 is TGTGCCAGCAGCCCAGTCACAGGGAGGGCCCCGCGGGGCTACACCTTC. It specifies CASSPVTGRAPRGYTF.

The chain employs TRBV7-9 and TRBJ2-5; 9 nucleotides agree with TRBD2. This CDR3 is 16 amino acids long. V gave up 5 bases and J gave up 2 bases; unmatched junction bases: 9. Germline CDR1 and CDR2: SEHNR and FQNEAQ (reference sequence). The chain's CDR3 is CASSPSLAGEQETQYF. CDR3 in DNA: TGTGCCAGCAGCCCCTCTTTAGCGGGAGAACAAGAGACCCAGTACTTC.

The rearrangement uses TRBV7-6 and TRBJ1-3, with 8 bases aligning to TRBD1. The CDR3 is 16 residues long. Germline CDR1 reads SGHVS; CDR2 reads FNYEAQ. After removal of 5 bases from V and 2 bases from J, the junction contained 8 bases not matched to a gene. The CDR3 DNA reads TGTGCCAGCAGCCAGGGGACAGGCCACACTGGAAACACCATATATTTT. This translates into CASSQGTGHTGNTIYF.

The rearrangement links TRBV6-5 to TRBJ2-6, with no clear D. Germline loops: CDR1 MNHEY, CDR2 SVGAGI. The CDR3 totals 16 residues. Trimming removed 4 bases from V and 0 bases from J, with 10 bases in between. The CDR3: CASSSSPVSGANVLTF. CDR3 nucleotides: TGTGCCAGCAGTTCCTCTCCGGTCTCTGGGGCCAACGTCCTGACTTTC.

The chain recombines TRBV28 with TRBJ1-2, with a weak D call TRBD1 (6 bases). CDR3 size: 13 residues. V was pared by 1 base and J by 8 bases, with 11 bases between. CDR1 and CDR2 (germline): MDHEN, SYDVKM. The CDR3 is CASSLSPGEGYTF. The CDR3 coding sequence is TGTGCCAGCAGTTTATCGCCAGGGGAAGGCTACACCTTC.

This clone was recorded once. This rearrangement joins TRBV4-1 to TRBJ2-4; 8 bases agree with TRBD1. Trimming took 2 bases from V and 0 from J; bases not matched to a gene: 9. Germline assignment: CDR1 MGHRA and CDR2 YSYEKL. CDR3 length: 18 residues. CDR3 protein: CASSQRLGDRLAKNIQYF. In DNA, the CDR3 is TGCGCCAGCAGCCAAAGGCTAGGGGACAGGTTAGCCAAAAACATTCAGTACTTC.

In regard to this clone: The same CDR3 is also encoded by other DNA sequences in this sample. The CDR3 loop reads CASSVGSSPLHF. The DNA for the CDR3 is TGTGCCAGCAGTGTAGGGAGTTCACCCCTCCACTTT. The J gene is TRBJ1-6, the V gene TRBV2; D is ambiguous. CDR1 SNHLY and CDR2 FYNNEI come from the germline V gene. The germline V and J ends were trimmed by 4 bases and 9 bases, with 7 bases remaining between them. The CDR3 loop spans 12 amino acids. Filled out from reference TRBV2 and TRBJ1-6, the complete variable domain reads EPEVTQTPSHQVTQMGQEVILRCVPISNHLYFYWYRQILGQKVEFLVSFYNNEISEKSEIFDDQFSVERPDGSNFTLKIRSTKLEDSAMYFCASSVGSSPLHFGNGTRLTVT.

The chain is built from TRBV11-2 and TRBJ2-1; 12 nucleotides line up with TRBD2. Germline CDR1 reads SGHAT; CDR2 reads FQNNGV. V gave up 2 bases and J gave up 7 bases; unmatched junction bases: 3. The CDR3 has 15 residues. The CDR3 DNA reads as TGTGCCAGCAGCTTAACTAGCGGGAGGTGGAATGAGCAGTTCTTC. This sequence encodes CASSLTSGRWNEQFF.

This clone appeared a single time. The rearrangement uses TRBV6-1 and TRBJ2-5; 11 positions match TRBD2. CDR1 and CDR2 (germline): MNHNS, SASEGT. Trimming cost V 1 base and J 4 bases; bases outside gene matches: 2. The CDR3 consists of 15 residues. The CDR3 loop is CASSEVGLAGETQYF. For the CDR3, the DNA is TGTGCCAGCAGTGAAGTCGGACTAGCGGGAGAGACCCAGTACTTC.

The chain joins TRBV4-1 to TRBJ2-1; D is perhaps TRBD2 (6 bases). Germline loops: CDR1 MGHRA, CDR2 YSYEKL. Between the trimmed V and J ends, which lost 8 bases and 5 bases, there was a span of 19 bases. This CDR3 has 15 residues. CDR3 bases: TGCGCCAGCTCCCAAGCTAGCGCTGGGGACAATGAGCAGTTCTTC. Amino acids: CASSQASAGDNEQFF.

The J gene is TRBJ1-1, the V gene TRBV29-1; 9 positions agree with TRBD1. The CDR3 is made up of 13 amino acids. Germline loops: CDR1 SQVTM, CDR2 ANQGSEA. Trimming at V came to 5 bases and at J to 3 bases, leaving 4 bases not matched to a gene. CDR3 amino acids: CSVSDRGHTEAFF. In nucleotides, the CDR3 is TGCAGCGTTTCGGACAGGGGTCACACTGAAGCTTTCTTT.

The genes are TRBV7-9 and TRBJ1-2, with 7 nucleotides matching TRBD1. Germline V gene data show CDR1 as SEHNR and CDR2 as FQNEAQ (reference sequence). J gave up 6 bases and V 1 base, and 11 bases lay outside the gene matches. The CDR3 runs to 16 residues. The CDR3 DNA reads TGTGCCAGCAGCTTAGGAGGCCGGGACAGCAGTAATGGCTACACCTTC. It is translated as CASSLGGRDSSNGYTF.

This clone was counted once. The CDR3 reads CASSLGTVETQYF. The CDR3 region has the DNA TGTGCCAGCAGCTTAGGGACAGTGGAGACCCAGTACTTC. The chain couples TRBV7-6 to TRBJ2-5, with a weak D call TRBD1 (6 bases). This CDR3 region has 13 residues. The V gene lost 1 base and the J gene lost 5 bases, with 8 bases spanning the gap. Germline lookup yields CDR1 SGHVS and CDR2 FNYEAQ.

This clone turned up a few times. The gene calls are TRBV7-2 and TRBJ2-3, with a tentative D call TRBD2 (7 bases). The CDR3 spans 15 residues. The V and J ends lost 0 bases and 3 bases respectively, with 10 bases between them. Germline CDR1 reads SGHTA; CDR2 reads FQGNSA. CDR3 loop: CASSLAGGRTDTQYF. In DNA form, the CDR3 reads TGTGCCAGCAGCTTAGCGGGGGGGCGGACAGATACGCAGTATTTT. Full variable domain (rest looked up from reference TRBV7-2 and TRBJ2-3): GAGVSQSPSNKVTEKGKDVELRCDPISGHTALYWYRQSLGQGLEFLIYFQGNSAPDKSGLPSDRFSAERTGGSVSTLTIQRTQQEDSAVYLCASSLAGGRTDTQYFGPGTRLTVL.

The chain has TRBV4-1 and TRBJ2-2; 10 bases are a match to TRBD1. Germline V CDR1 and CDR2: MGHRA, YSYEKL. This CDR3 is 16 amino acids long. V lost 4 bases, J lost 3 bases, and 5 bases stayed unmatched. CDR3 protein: CASSRDRGQDTGELFF. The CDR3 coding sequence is TGCGCCAGCAGCCGTGACAGGGGGCAGGACACCGGGGAGCTGTTTTTT.

In nucleotides, the CDR3 is TGTGCCAGCAGCCCTTTCTCAGGTTATTATGGCTACACCTTC. This sequence encodes CASSPFSGYYGYTF. The chain combines TRBV7-9 with TRBJ1-2; no firm D call. CDR3 length: 14 residues. Trimming cost V 5 bases and J 5 bases, with 15 bases left between them. CDR1 and CDR2 from the germline V gene are SEHNR and FQNEAQ (reference sequence).

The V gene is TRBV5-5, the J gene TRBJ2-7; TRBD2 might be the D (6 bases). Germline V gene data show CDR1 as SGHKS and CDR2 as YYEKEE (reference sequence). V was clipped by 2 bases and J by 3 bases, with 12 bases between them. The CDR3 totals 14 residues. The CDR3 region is CASSLGRGGYEQYF. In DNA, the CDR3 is TGTGCCAGCAGCTTAGGGCGGGGCGGCTACGAGCAGTACTTC.

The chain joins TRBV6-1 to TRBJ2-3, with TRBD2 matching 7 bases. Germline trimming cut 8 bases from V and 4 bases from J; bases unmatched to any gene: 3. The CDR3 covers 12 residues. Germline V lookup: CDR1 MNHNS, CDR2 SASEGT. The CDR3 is CASSGGADTQYF. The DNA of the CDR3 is TGTGCCAGCTCGGGAGGTGCAGATACGCAGTATTTT.

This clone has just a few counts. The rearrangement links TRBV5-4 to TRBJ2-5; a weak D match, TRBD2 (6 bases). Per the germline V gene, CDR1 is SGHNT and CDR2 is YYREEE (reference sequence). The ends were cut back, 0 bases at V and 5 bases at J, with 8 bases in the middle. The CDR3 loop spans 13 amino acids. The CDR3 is CASSLGGEETQYF. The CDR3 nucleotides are TGTGCCAGCAGCTTGGGGGGGGAGGAGACCCAGTACTTC.

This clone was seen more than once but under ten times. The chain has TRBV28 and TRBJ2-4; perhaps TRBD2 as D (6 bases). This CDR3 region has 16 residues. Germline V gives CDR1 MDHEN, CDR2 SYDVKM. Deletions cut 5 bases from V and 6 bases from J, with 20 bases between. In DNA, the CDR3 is TGTGCCAGCAGTCCCCCGAAACACCAGGGAGGAAACATTCAGTACTTC. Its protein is CASSPPKHQGGNIQYF. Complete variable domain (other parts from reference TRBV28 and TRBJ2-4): DVKVTQSSRYLVKRTGEKVFLECVQDMDHENMFWYRQDPGLGLRLIYFSYDVKMKEKGDIPEGYSVSREKKERFSLILESASTNQTSMYLCASSPPKHQGGNIQYFGAGTRLSVL.

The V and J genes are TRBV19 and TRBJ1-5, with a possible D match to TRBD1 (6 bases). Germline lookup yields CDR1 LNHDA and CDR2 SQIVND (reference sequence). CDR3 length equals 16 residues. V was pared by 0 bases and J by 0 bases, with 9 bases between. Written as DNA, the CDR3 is TGTGCCAGTAGTATAGAGGACAGCAATAGCAATCAGCCCCAGCATTTT. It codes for CASSIEDSNSNQPQHF.

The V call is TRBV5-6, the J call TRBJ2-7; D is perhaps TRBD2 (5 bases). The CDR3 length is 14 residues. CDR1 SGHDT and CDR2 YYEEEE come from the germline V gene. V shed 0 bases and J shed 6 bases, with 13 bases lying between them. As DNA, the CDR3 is TGTGCCAGCAGCTTGGAGGCGCCTAGCCGCGAGCAGTACTTC. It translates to CASSLEAPSREQYF.

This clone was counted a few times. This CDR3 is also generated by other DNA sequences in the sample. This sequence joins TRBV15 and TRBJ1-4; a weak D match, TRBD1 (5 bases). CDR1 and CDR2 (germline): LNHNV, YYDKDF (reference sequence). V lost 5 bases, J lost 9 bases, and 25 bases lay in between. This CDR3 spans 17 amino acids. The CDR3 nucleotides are TGTGCCACCAGCGGAGGCGCGGGGCGGGGAGGAGAACAAAAACTGTTTTTT. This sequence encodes CATSGGAGRGGEQKLFF.

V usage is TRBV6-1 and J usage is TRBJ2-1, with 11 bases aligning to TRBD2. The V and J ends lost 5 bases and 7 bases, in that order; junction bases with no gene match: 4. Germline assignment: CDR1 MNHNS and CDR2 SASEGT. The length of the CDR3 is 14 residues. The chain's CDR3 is CASSPSSGGNEQFF. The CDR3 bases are TGTGCCAGCAGTCCATCTAGCGGGGGGAATGAGCAGTTCTTC.

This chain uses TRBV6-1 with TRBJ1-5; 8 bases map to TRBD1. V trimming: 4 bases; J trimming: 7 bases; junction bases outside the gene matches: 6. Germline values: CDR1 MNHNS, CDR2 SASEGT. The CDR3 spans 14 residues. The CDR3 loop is CASSGDRGRQPQHF. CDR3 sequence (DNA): TGTGCCAGCAGTGGAGACAGGGGCAGGCAGCCCCAGCATTTT.

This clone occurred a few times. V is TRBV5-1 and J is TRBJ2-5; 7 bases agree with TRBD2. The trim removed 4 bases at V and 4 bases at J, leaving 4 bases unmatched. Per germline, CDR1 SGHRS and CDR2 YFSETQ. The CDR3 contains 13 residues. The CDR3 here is CASSRGLGETQYF. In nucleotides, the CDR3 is TGCGCCAGCAGCCGAGGACTAGGAGAGACCCAGTACTTC. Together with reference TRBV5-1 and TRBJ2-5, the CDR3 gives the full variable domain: KAGVTQTPRYLIKTRGQQVTLSCSPISGHRSVSWYQQTPGQGLQFLFEYFSETQRNKGNFPGRFSGRQFSNSRSEMNVSTLELGDSALYLCASSRGLGETQYFGPGTRLLVL.

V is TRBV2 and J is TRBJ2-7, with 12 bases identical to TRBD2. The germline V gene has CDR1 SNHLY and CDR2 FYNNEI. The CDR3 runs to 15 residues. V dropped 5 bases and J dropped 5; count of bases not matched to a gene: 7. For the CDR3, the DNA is TGTGCCAGCAGTCCCCTAGCGGGAGGGCGAAACGAGCAGTACTTC. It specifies CASSPLAGGRNEQYF.

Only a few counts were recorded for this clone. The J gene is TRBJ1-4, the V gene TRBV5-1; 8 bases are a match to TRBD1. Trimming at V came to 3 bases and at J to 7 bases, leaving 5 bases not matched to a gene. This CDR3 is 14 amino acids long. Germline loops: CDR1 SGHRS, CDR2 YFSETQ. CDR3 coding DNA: TGCGCCAGCAGCTCGGACAGGGAAAGTGAAAAACTGTTTTTT. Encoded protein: CASSSDRESEKLFF.

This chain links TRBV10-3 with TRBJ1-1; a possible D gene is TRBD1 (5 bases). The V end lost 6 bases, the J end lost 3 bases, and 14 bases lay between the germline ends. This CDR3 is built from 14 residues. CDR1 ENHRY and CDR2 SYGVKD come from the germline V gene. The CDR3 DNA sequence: TGTGCCATCAGAGCAGGGACTTTCGACACTGAAGCTTTCTTT. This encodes CAIRAGTFDTEAFF.

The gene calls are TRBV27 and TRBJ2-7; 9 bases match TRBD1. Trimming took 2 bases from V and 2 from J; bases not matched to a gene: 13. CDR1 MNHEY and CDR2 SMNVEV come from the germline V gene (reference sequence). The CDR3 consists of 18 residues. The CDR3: CASSLKDRGIGGTYEQYF. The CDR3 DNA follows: TGTGCCAGCAGTTTAAAGGACAGGGGTATAGGCGGGACCTACGAGCAGTACTTC.